The clone carrying this T cell receptor beta chain came up many times. Its antigen is as yet unknown. The sample is drawn from a study of T-cell memory formation after mild COVID-19. Overall study context: TCR clusters were mostly confined to one donor each. Points from the study as a whole: Contracting CD4+ clones were located mainly in CM and EM, and CD8+ clones in EMRA. Clones that contracted from day 15 to 85 had balanced CD4/CD8; later expanders were CD4+ biased.

From the 5' RACE reads, TCRdb called clonotypes with MiXCR, one entry per CDR3 protein. The sample records about 130,000 distinct CDR3 sequences, more than 15% being singletons. Sequenced material: PBMCs or a T cell subset sorted from them (not recorded which). The clonotype originates from a young man who had mild COVID-19 (a few samples of this study predate the infection). Cell type and time point are not known.

The CDR3 region is CASSYRGDQPQHF. The CDR3 DNA reads TGTGCCAGCAGCTACAGAGGGGACCAGCCCCAGCATTTT. The chain uses TRBV7-2 and TRBJ1-5, with D possibly matching TRBD1 (5 bases). The CDR3 covers 13 residues. Between the trimmed V and J ends, which lost 4 bases and 7 bases, there was a span of 11 bases. The germline V gene has CDR1 SGHTA and CDR2 FQGNSA.